These 9 T cell receptor beta chains were all obtained from the same sample, sequenced in a study of T cells after yellow fever vaccination. TCRdb independently ran MiXCR on the 5' RACE reads; one entry per CDR3 protein. The sample gives 75,000 to 100,000 distinct CDR3 sequences, 8.9% of which show up once; roughly 17% is in the top ten. Sequencing used CD8+ T cells not binding an NS4B(214-222) dextramer, sorted from PBMCs, obtained less than 16 days after the first yellow fever vaccination. The receptor source for this set is a man in his late teens or twenties who received the YFV17D yellow fever vaccine.

This clonotype was found a few times. J is TRBJ2-7 and V is TRBV21-1; no check of the table's D call, TRBD2, against the DNA was made. TRBV21-1 is assigned pseudogene status. The CDR3 runs to 17 residues. The CDR3 region has the DNA TGTGCCAGCAGCAAAAGTGGTAGCGGAACACCCTCCTACGAGCAGTACTTC. It encodes CASSKSGSGTPSYEQYF.

This clonotype was seen many times. The rearrangement joins TRBV29-1 to TRBJ1-1; 10 nucleotides align to TRBD1. Germline assignment: CDR1 SQVTM and CDR2 ANQGSEA. CDR3 length: 13 residues. With V trimmed by 6 bases and J by 5 bases, 6 bases remained unmatched. CDR3 sequence: CSVLTGGRTEAFF. As DNA, the CDR3 is TGCAGCGTATTGACAGGGGGCAGGACTGAAGCTTTCTTT.

This clonotype was seen more than once but under ten times. V usage is TRBV18 and J usage is TRBJ2-7; 8 bases are shared with TRBD1. The CDR3 covers 15 residues. V gave up 4 bases and J gave up 2 bases; unmatched junction bases: 7. CDR1 is KGHSH, CDR2 LQKENI, per germline. CDR3 residues: CASSLADRGTYEQYF. The CDR3 nucleotides read TGTGCCAGCTCACTAGCCGACAGGGGTACCTACGAGCAGTACTTC. Filled out from reference TRBV18 and TRBJ2-7, the complete variable domain reads NAGVMQNPRHLVRRRGQEARLRCSPMKGHSHVYWYRQLPEEGLKFMVYLQKENIIDESGMPKERFSAEFPKEGPSILRIQQVVRGDSAAYFCASSLADRGTYEQYFGPGTRLTVT.

This clonotype showed up just a few times. The CDR3 DNA sequence: TGCAGTGCTAGACCGACAGGGATATATGGCTACACCTTC. It codes for CSARPTGIYGYTF. V and J are TRBV20-1 and TRBJ1-2, with 7 bases matching TRBD1. CDR3 length: 13 residues. From germline, CDR1 is DFQATT and CDR2 SNEGSKA (reference sequence). The V and J ends lost 2 bases and 5 bases, in that order; junction bases with no gene match: 5.

This clonotype was seen only a few times. V and J are TRBV20-1 and TRBJ2-7; D might be TRBD1 (5 bases). Germline-derived CDR1 and CDR2 are DFQATT and SNEGSKA (reference sequence). V was pared by 3 bases and J by 2 bases, with 8 bases between. The CDR3 is made up of 12 amino acids. Written as DNA, the CDR3 is TGCAGTGCTAGGACAGTAACCTACGAGCAGTACGTC. It is translated as CSARTVTYEQYV.

This clonotype was detected a few times. The chain couples TRBV19 to TRBJ2-1; 8 nucleotides agree with TRBD2. The CDR3 consists of 13 residues. Germline trimming cut 5 bases from V and 8 bases from J; bases unmatched to any gene: 5. Germline CDR1 reads LNHDA; CDR2 reads SQIVND (reference sequence). DNA of the CDR3: TGTGCCAGTAGTTACGGCGGGGGGTATGAGCAGTTCTTC. It yields the protein CASSYGGGYEQFF.

CDR3 DNA sequence: TGTGCCAGCTCGGTCTTTGATACGCAGTATTTT. As protein: CASSVFDTQYF. The rearrangement links TRBV5-4 to TRBJ2-3; D uncertain. Trimming pared 7 bases from V and 6 bases from J, leaving 9 bases between. The CDR3 runs 11 residues. Germline assignment: CDR1 SGHNT and CDR2 YYREEE (reference sequence).

This chain joins TRBV4-3 and TRBJ2-2; 7 bases match TRBD2. The J segment lost 1 base and the V segment lost 0 bases, leaving 5 bases of the junction unmatched. This CDR3 spans 17 amino acids. Germline CDR1 reads LGHNA; CDR2 reads YSLEER. CDR3 in amino acids: CASSQDGGTENTGELFF. The CDR3 nucleotides read TGCGCCAGCAGCCAAGACGGGGGGACGGAGAACACCGGGGAGCTGTTTTTT.

The CDR3 loop is CASSLGSRGQHQETQYF. CDR3 coding DNA: TGTGCCAGCAGCTTAGGTTCAAGGGGCCAACACCAAGAGACCCAGTACTTC. This chain joins TRBV7-8 and TRBJ2-5, with TRBD1 as a possible D gene (5 bases). This CDR3 is built from 17 residues. Between the trimmed V and J ends, which lost 1 base and 0 bases, there was a span of 15 bases. CDR1 is SGHVS, CDR2 FQNEAQ, per germline.